Described below is a single T cell receptor (beta chain) sequence and its context. Sequenced by immunoSEQ multiplex PCR; TCRdb stores in-frame clones only, minus some. The table lists 250,000 to 300,000 clones, more than 75% of them singletons. The age range of participants was about 18 to 100 years, with residence in about two dozen US areas. These data belong to a study of blood T cell repertoires in COVID-19. Across the study: Spain, Italy and the United States supplied samples that represented acute and convalescent COVID-19. PBMCs, B-cell-depleted T cells, or T cells were the source of the cDNA or gDNA that made up the material.

J lost 0 bases, V lost 2 bases, and 6 bases had no gene match. The germline V gene has CDR1 KGHSH and CDR2 LQKENI. The CDR3 length is 17 residues. Sequencing input: PBMCs or T cells enriched from blood (not recorded which). The clonotype was recovered from a woman aged 60-70 years in a cohort exposed to, infected with or recovered from COVID-19 (not recorded which). The chain combines TRBV18 with TRBJ2-2; 7 bases map to TRBD1. Here the CDR3 DNA reads TGTGCCAGCTCACCAGCAAAAGACAGGGCGAACACCGGGGAGCTGTTTTTT. Its translation is CASSPAKDRANTGELFF.